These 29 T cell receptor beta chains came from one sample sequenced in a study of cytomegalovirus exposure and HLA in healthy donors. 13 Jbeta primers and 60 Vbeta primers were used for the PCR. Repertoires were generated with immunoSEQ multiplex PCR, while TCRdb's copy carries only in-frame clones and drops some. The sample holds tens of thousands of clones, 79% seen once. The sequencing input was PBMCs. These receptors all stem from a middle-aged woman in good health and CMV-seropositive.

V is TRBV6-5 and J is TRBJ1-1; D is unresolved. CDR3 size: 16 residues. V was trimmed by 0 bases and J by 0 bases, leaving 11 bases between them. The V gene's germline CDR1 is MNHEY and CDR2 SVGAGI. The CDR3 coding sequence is TGTGCCAGCAGTTACTCACCCGGGGAAATGAACACTGAAGCTTTCTTT. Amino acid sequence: CASSYSPGEMNTEAFF.

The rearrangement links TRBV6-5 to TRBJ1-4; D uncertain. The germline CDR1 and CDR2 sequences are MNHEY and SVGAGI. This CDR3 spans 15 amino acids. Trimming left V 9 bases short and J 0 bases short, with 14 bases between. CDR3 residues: CARTGNIATNEKLFF. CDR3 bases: TGTGCCAGGACTGGCAACATTGCAACTAATGAAAAACTGTTTTTT.

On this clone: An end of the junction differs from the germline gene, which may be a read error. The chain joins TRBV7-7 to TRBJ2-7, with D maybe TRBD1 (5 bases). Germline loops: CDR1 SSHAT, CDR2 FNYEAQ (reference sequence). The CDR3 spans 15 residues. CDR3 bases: TGTGCTAGCAGCCATGGGGCAGGCACAGCCTACGAGCAGTACTTC. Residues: CASSHGAGTAYEQYF.

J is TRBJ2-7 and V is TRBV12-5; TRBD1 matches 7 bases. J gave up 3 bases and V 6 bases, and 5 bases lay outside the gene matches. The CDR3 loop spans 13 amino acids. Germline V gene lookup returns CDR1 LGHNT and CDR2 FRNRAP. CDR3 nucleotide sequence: TGTGCTAGTGGAAACAGGGGCGACTACGAGCAGTACTTC. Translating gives CASGNRGDYEQYF.

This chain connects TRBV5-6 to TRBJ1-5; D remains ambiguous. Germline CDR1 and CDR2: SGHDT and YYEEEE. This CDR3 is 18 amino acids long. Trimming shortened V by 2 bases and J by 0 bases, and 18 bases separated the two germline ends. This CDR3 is CASSFRDTTFRSNQPQHF. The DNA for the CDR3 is TGTGCCAGCAGCTTCCGGGATACCACCTTTCGTAGCAATCAGCCCCAGCATTTT. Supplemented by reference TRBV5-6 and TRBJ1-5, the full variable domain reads DAGVTQSPTHLIKTRGQQVTLRCSPKSGHDTVSWYQQALGQGPQFIFQYYEEEERQRGNFPDRFSGHQFPNYSSELNVNALLLGDSALYLCASSFRDTTFRSNQPQHFGDGTRLSIL.

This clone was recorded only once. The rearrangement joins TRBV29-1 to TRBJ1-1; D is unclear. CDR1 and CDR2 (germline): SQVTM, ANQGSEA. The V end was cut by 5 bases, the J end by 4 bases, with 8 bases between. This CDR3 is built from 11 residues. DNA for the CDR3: TGCAGCGTTACGCCGGGCACTGAAGCTTTCTTT. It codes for CSVTPGTEAFF.

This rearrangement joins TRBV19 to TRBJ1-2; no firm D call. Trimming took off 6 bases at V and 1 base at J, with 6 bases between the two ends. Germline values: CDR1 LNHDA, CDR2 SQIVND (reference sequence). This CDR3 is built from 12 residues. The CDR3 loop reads CASRFSNYGYTF. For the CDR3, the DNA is TGTGCCAGTAGGTTTAGTAACTATGGCTACACCTTC.

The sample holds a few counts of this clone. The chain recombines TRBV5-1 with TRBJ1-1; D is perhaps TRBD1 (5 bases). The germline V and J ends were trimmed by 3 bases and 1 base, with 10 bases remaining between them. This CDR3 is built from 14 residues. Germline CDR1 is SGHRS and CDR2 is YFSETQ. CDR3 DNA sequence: TGCGCCAGCAGCTGGGGGGACGGGAACACTGAAGCTTTCTTT. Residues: CASSWGDGNTEAFF.

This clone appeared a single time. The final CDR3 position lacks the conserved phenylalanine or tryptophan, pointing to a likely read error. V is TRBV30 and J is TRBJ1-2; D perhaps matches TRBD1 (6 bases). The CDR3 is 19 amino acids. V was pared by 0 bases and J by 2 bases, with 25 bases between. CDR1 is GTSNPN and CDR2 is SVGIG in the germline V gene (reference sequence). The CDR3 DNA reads TGTGCCTGGAGTGTCCAACTACTGCTACTTACGACAGGAAACTATGGCTACACCCTC. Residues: CAWSVQLLLLTTGNYGYTL.

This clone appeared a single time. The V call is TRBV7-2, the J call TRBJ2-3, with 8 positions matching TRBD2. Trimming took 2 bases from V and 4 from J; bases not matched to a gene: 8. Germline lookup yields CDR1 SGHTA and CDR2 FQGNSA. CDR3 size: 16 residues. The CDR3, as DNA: TGTGCCAGCAGCTTAAATGGAGCGGGAGAGGCAGATACGCAGTATTTT. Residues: CASSLNGAGEADTQYF.

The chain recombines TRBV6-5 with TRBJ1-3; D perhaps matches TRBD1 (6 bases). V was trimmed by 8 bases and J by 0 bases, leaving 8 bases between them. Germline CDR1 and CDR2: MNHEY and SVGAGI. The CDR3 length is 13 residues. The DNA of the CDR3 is TGTGCCAGCGCGGGGGCCTCTGGAAACACCATATATTTT. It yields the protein CASAGASGNTIYF.

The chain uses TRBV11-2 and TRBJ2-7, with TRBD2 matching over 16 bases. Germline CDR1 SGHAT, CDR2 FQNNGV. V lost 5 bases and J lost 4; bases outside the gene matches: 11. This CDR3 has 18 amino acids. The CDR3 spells CASSPRGTSGGVPYEQYF. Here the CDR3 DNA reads TGTGCCAGCAGCCCGCGGGGGACTAGCGGGGGGGTACCTTACGAGCAGTACTTC.

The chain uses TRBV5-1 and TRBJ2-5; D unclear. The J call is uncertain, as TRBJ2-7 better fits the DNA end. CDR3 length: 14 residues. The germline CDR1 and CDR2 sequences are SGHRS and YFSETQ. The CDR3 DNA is TGCGTAACAAAGGCCTCTATTAGCTCCTACGAGCAGTACTTC. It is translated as CVTKASISSYEQYF.

The CDR3 DNA follows: TGTGCCAGCAGCGTAGGCAGGGGCCTTACGGAGCAGTACTTC. Its protein is CASSVGRGLTEQYF. The V gene is TRBV9, the J gene TRBJ2-5; weak D call: TRBD1 (6 bases). V dropped 0 bases and J dropped 11 bases, with 17 bases sitting between them. Germline CDR1 reads SGDLS; CDR2 reads YYNGEE. The CDR3 totals 14 residues.

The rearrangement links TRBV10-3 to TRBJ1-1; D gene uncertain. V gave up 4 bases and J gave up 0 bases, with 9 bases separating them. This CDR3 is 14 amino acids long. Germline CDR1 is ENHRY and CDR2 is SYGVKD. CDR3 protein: CAISAEDMNTEAFF. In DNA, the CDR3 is TGTGCCATCAGTGCTGAGGATATGAACACTGAAGCTTTCTTT.

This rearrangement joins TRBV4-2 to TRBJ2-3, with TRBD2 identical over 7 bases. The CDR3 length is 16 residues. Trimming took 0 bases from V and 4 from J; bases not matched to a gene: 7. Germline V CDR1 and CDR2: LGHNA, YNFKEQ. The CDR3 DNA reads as TGTGCCAGCAGCCAAGAAGATGGCGGGGGAGCAGATACGCAGTATTTT. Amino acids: CASSQEDGGGADTQYF.

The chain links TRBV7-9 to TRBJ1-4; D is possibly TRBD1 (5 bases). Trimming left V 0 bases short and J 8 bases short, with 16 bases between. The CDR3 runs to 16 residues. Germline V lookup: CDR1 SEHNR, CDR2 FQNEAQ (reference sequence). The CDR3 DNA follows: TGTGCCAGCAGCTTAGCCAAGGGGAATTTCGGAGAAAAACTGTTTTTT. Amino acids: CASSLAKGNFGEKLFF.

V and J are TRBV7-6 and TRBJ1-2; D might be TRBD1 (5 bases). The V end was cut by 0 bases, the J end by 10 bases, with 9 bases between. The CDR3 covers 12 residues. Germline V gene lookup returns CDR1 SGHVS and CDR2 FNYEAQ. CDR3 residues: CASSLAGADYTF. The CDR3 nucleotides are TGTGCCAGCAGCTTAGCAGGGGCGGACTACACCTTC. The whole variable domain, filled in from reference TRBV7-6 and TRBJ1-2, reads GAGVSQSPRYKVTKRGQDVALRCDPISGHVSLYWYRQALGQGPEFLTYFNYEAQQDKSGLPNDRFSAERPEGSISTLTIQRTEQRDSAMYRCASSLAGADYTFGSGTRLTVV.

CDR3 region: CASSPWTGPVNYGYTF. DNA for the CDR3: TGTGCCAGCAGCCCCTGGACAGGTCCAGTTAACTATGGCTACACCTTC. The genes are TRBV5-8 and TRBJ1-2; 7 bases map to TRBD1. After removal of 4 bases from V and 1 base from J, the junction contained 10 bases not matched to a gene. The CDR3 covers 16 residues. Germline values: CDR1 SGHTS, CDR2 YDEGEE.

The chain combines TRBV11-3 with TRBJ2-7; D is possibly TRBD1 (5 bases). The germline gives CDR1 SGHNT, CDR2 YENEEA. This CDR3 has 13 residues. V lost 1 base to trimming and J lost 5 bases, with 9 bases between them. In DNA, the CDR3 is TGTGCCAGCAGCTTAGGGGGCAGGGACGAGCAGTACTTC. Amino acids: CASSLGGRDEQYF.

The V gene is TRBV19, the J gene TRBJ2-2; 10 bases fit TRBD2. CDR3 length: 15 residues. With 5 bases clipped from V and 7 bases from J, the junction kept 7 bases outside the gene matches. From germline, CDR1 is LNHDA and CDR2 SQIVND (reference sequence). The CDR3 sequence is CASSGPSGSIGELFF. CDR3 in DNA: TGTGCCAGTAGTGGACCTAGCGGGAGTATCGGGGAGCTGTTTTTT.

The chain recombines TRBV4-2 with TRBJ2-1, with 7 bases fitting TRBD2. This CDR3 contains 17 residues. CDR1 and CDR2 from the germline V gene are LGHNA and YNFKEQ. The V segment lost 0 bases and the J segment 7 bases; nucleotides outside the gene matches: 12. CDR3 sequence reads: CASSQDLVREPPNEQFF. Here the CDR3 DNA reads TGTGCCAGCAGCCAAGATTTGGTGCGGGAGCCCCCTAATGAGCAGTTCTTC.

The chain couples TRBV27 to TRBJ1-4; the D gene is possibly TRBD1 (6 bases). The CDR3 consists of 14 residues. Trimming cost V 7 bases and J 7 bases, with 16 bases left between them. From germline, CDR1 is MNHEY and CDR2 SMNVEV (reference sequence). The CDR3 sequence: CASKVVGGAEKLFF. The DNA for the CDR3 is TGTGCCAGCAAGGTGGTAGGGGGAGCTGAAAAACTGTTTTTT. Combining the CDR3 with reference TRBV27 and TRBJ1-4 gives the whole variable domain EAQVTQNPRYLITVTGKKLTVTCSQNMNHEYMSWYRQDPGLGLRQIYYSMNVEVTDKGDVPEGYKVSRKEKRNFPLILESPSPNQTSLYFCASKVVGGAEKLFFGSGTQLSVL.

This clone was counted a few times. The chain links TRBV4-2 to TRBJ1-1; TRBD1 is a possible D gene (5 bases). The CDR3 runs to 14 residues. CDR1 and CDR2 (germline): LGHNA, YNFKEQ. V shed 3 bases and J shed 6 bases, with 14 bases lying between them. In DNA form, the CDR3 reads TGTGCCAGCAGCCATACGGACAAGACTGCTGAAGCTTTCTTT. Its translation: CASSHTDKTAEAFF.

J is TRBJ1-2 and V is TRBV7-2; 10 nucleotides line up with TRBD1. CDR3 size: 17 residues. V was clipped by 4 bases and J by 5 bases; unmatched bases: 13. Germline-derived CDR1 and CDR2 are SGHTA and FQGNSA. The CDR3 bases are TGTGCCAGCAGCTCCCAGGGACAGGGGATGCGGGGTTATGGCTACACCTTC. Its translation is CASSSQGQGMRGYGYTF. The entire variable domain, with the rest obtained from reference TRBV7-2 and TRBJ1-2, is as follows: GAGVSQSPSNKVTEKGKDVELRCDPISGHTALYWYRQSLGQGLEFLIYFQGNSAPDKSGLPSDRFSAERTGGSVSTLTIQRTQQEDSAVYLCASSSQGQGMRGYGYTFGSGTRLTVV.

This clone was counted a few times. The DNA for the CDR3 is TGTGCCAGCGAGGGTAACACCGGGGAGCTGTTTTTT. As protein: CASEGNTGELFF. V and J are TRBV9 and TRBJ2-2, with TRBD2 as a possible D gene (5 bases). V shed 7 bases and J shed 2 bases, with 6 bases lying between them. Germline values: CDR1 SGDLS, CDR2 YYNGEE. The CDR3 consists of 12 residues.

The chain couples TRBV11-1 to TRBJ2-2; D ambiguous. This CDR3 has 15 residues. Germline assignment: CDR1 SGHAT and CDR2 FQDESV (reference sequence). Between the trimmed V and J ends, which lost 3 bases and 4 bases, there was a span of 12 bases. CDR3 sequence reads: CASSFFRRGTGELFF. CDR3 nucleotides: TGTGCCAGCAGCTTTTTCCGGCGAGGCACCGGGGAGCTGTTTTTT.

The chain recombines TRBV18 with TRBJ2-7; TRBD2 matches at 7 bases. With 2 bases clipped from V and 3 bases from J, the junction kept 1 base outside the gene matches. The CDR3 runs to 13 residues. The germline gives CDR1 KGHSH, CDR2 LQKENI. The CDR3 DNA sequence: TGTGCCAGCTCACCAACGGGGGGCTACGAGCAGTACTTC. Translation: CASSPTGGYEQYF.

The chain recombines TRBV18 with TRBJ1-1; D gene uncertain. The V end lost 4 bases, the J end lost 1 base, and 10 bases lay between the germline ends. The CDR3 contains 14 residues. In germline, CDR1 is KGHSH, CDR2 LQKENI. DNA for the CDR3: TGTGCCAGCTCACACTCGAACAGGAACACTGAAGCTTTCTTT. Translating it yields CASSHSNRNTEAFF.